The clone carrying this T cell receptor (beta chain) was seen repeatedly, ten times or more. Its antigen is undetermined. This record comes from a study of CD8 T cells in ankylosing spondylitis. Study-level findings and limits: Reactive arthritis synovial fluid and blood were previously reported to contain some motif variants.

For TCR beta, libraries came from quantitative 5'-RACE with molecular barcodes. One entry per CDR3 protein, called by TCRdb with MiXCR from the 5' RACE reads. This sample yields approximately 250,000 distinct CDR3 sequences, of which over 9.5% are seen a single time; 2.6% belongs to the top ten. The germline CDR1 and CDR2 sequences are SQVTM and ANQGSEA. Trimming took off 0 bases at V and 0 bases at J, with 20 bases between the two ends. This CDR3 has 19 residues. The receptor's source is a male donor with ankylosing spondylitis or in good health (not recorded which). Sequencing was performed on blood, either unsorted or a sorted T cell fraction (not recorded which). The V gene is TRBV29-1, the J gene TRBJ2-2; D is perhaps TRBD1 (5 bases). CDR3 sequence reads: CSVEDPRWVSGTNTGELFF. The CDR3, as DNA: TGCAGCGTTGAAGACCCTAGGTGGGTGTCAGGGACGAACACCGGGGAGCTGTTTTTT.